These 20 T cell receptor beta chains came from one sample sequenced in a study of blood T cell repertoires in COVID-19. Clones were read by immunoSEQ multiplex PCR, and TCRdb kept only the in-frame ones, dropping some. The sample has 250,000 to 350,000 clones; roughly 88% are singletons. The sequencing input was PBMCs or T cells enriched from blood (not recorded which). These TCRs come from a woman aged 25 to 39 who had recovered from COVID-19.

This clone appeared a few times. The chain has TRBV15 and TRBJ1-5, with 11 bases that match TRBD1. The V gene end was trimmed by 3 bases and the J gene end by 3 bases; junction bases not matched to a gene: 1. Germline lookup yields CDR1 LNHNV and CDR2 YYDKDF (reference sequence). The CDR3 extends over 15 amino acids. The CDR3 DNA sequence: TGTGCCACCAGCAGGGACAGGGGGCCCAATCAGCCCCAGCATTTT. Its translation is CATSRDRGPNQPQHF.

The V call is TRBV9, the J call TRBJ1-4, with 7 bases fitting TRBD1. The CDR3 runs to 16 residues. The V gene end was trimmed by 4 bases and the J gene end by 2 bases; junction bases not matched to a gene: 8. Germline V lookup: CDR1 SGDLS, CDR2 YYNGEE. CDR3 sequence (DNA): TGTGCCAGCAGCCCCGCGACAGGGAAGACTAATGAAAAACTGTTTTTT. This codes for CASSPATGKTNEKLFF.

This chain joins TRBV5-1 and TRBJ1-3, with TRBD1 matching 7 bases. With 4 bases clipped from V and 3 bases from J, the junction kept 16 bases outside the gene matches. This CDR3 spans 18 amino acids. Germline lookup yields CDR1 SGHRS and CDR2 YFSETQ. CDR3 in DNA: TGCGCCAGCAGCCCGGACCCACAGGGGATCGCCGGTGGAAACACCATATATTTT. This encodes CASSPDPQGIAGGNTIYF.

The chain employs TRBV12-2 and TRBJ2-2; the table assigns TRBD1, which was not confirmed against the DNA. TRBV12-2 is given as a pseudogene. The CDR3 is 16 amino acids. CDR3 amino acids: CASPDPGQGASGELFF. CDR3 nucleotide sequence: TGTGCAAGTCCCGACCCGGGACAGGGGGCATCCGGGGAGCTGTTTTTT.

The chain joins TRBV9 to TRBJ1-1; D ambiguous. V lost 6 bases, J lost 1 base, and 13 bases lay in between. This CDR3 spans 14 amino acids. The germline gives CDR1 SGDLS, CDR2 YYNGEE. In DNA form, the CDR3 reads TGTGCCAGCACAATGTACCCAGAGAACACTGAAGCTTTCTTT. It translates to CASTMYPENTEAFF.

The V call is TRBV19, the J call TRBJ2-4; possibly TRBD2 for D (6 bases). V was pared by 3 bases and J by 1 base, with 13 bases between. Germline CDR1 reads LNHDA; CDR2 reads SQIVND (reference sequence). This CDR3 spans 16 amino acids. The CDR3 coding sequence is TGTGCCAGTAGTATTGGACGGGAGAGGGCCAAAAACATTCAGTACTTC. This sequence encodes CASSIGRERAKNIQYF. The full variable domain, rest sourced from reference TRBV19 and TRBJ2-4, is DGGITQSPKYLFRKEGQNVTLSCEQNLNHDAMYWYRQDPGQGLRLIYYSQIVNDFQKGDIAEGYSVSREKKESFPLTVTSAQKNPTAFYLCASSIGRERAKNIQYFGAGTRLSVL.

V is TRBV7-9 and J is TRBJ1-1, with 12 bases that match TRBD1. Germline V gives CDR1 SEHNR, CDR2 FQNEAQ (reference sequence). CDR3 length equals 15 residues. V lost 6 bases and J lost 6; bases outside the gene matches: 8. The CDR3 bases are TGTGCCAGCAGATTAACCGGGACAGGGGGCTCTGAAGCTTTCTTT. This sequence encodes CASRLTGTGGSEAFF.

V usage is TRBV9 and J usage is TRBJ1-1; maybe TRBD1 (5 bases). This CDR3 contains 17 residues. From germline, CDR1 is SGDLS and CDR2 YYNGEE. Trimming shortened V by 4 bases and J by 1 base, and 20 bases separated the two germline ends. This CDR3 reads CASSPWGWLGKNTEAFF. The DNA of the CDR3 is TGTGCCAGCAGCCCCTGGGGCTGGTTGGGTAAGAACACTGAAGCTTTCTTT.

The genes are TRBV25-1 and TRBJ2-5, with D perhaps matching TRBD2 (6 bases). Germline V gives CDR1 MGHDK, CDR2 SYGVNS. The CDR3 runs to 15 residues. Trimming stripped 3 bases from V and 3 bases from J, with 14 bases between. The CDR3 bases are TGTGCCAGCAGTGAGTCGACTAGATGGGAAGAGACCCAGTACTTC. It specifies CASSESTRWEETQYF.

This clone was picked up one time. The chain uses TRBV4-1 and TRBJ1-1; D not resolved. The CDR3 length is 15 residues. The germline V gene has CDR1 MGHRA and CDR2 YSYEKL. V was shortened by 1 base and J by 5 bases, with 14 bases between the two germline ends. CDR3 bases: TGCGCCAGCAGCCAAGGAGCGATCTTTCGGACTGAAGCTTTCTTT. Its translation: CASSQGAIFRTEAFF.

The table lists this clone with a count of one. V and J are TRBV28 and TRBJ2-7, with D possibly matching TRBD1 (5 bases). The CDR3 is made up of 13 amino acids. Germline CDR1 and CDR2: MDHEN and SYDVKM. V lost 6 bases and J lost 2, with 11 bases in between. DNA for the CDR3: TGTGCCAGCAGGCCGACAGAACCCTACGAGCAGTACTTC. Translating gives CASRPTEPYEQYF.

V gene TRBV6-5 combines with J gene TRBJ1-1; D may be TRBD1 (6 bases). CDR1 MNHEY and CDR2 SVGAGI come from the germline V gene. The CDR3 runs to 14 residues. V was clipped by 6 bases and J by 3 bases, with 14 bases between them. The CDR3 nucleotides are TGTGCCAGCAGGACCAGGGGATCGGACACTGAAGCTTTCTTT. As protein: CASRTRGSDTEAFF.

The chain uses TRBV27 and TRBJ1-4; D gene ambiguous. Germline V lookup: CDR1 MNHEY, CDR2 SMNVEV (reference sequence). Trimming removed 2 bases from V and 3 bases from J, with 13 bases in between. The CDR3 has 16 amino acids. CDR3 residues: CASSLEGWSSNEKLFF. DNA for the CDR3: TGTGCCAGCAGTTTAGAGGGATGGAGTTCTAATGAAAAACTGTTTTTT.

The chain joins TRBV18 to TRBJ2-5; maybe TRBD2 (6 bases). Per germline, CDR1 KGHSH and CDR2 LQKENI. The CDR3 is 14 amino acids. Trimming stripped 1 base from V and 5 bases from J, with 11 bases between. The DNA for the CDR3 is TGTGCCAGCTCACCACGGGACTCAGCGGAGACCCAGTACTTC. Translated: CASSPRDSAETQYF.

The rearrangement uses TRBV29-1 and TRBJ2-7; the match to TRBD1 covers 7 bases. The germline V gene has CDR1 SQVTM and CDR2 ANQGSEA. V lost 6 bases, J lost 2 bases, and 4 bases stayed unmatched. The CDR3 is 12 residues long. The CDR3, as DNA: TGCAGCGTGCGGACAGGCCCCTACGAGCAGTACTTC. Residues: CSVRTGPYEQYF.

The chain couples TRBV28 to TRBJ2-3; 7 bases match TRBD2. The CDR3 spans 15 residues. The J segment lost 3 bases and the V segment lost 4 bases, leaving 7 bases of the junction unmatched. Per germline, CDR1 MDHEN and CDR2 SYDVKM. The CDR3 DNA reads as TGTGCCAGCAGTTCCTCGGGACTACGGACAGATACGCAGTATTTT. Translated, it gives CASSSSGLRTDTQYF.

V and J are TRBV5-4 and TRBJ1-2; D may be TRBD1 (5 bases). The CDR3 covers 15 residues. The germline V gene encodes CDR1 SGHNT and CDR2 YYREEE (reference sequence). Trimming cost V 2 bases and J 2 bases, with 13 bases left between them. CDR3 DNA: TGTGCCAGCAGCTTTCTCGGGGGGGTGAACTATGGCTACACCTTC. Encoded protein: CASSFLGGVNYGYTF.

This clone was counted only a few times. This chain links TRBV4-1 with TRBJ2-7; D gene uncertain. CDR3 length: 12 residues. Germline CDR1 and CDR2: MGHRA and YSYEKL. The germline V and J ends were trimmed by 0 bases and 6 bases, with 6 bases remaining between them. CDR3 DNA sequence: TGCGCCAGCAGCCAAGACAGAACCGAGCAGTACTTC. Translation gives CASSQDRTEQYF.

The V call is TRBV28, the J call TRBJ1-5; D call uncertain. The CDR3 totals 12 residues. V was trimmed by 6 bases and J by 3 bases, leaving 6 bases between them. CDR1 MDHEN and CDR2 SYDVKM come from the germline V gene. The CDR3 spells CASSRVNQPQHF. The CDR3 DNA follows: TGTGCCAGCAGCCGCGTCAATCAGCCCCAGCATTTT. The variable domain in full, completed from reference TRBV28 and TRBJ1-5, reads DVKVTQSSRYLVKRTGEKVFLECVQDMDHENMFWYRQDPGLGLRLIYFSYDVKMKEKGDIPEGYSVSREKKERFSLILESASTNQTSMYLCASSRVNQPQHFGDGTRLSIL.

This clone was detected only once. CDR3 nucleotide sequence: TGCGCCAGCAGCCCCCTGTTCCGAGGCTACGAGCAGTACTTC. Protein sequence: CASSPLFRGYEQYF. This chain joins TRBV4-1 and TRBJ2-7; D gene unclear. CDR1 and CDR2 (germline): MGHRA, YSYEKL. This CDR3 comprises 14 residues. V lost 4 bases and J 3 bases, leaving 13 bases between the germline ends.